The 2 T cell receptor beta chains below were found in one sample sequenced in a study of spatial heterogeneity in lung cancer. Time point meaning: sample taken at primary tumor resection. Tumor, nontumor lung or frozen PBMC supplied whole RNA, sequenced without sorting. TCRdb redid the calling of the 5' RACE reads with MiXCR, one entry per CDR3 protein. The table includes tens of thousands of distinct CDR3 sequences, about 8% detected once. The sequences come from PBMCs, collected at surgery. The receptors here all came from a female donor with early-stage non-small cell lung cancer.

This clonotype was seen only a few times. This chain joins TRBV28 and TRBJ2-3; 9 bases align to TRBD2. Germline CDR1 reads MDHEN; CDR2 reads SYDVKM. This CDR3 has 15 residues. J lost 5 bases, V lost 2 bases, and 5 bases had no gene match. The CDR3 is CASSLAGGPEDTQYF. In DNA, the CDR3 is TGTGCCAGCAGTTTAGCGGGAGGGCCGGAAGATACGCAGTATTTT.

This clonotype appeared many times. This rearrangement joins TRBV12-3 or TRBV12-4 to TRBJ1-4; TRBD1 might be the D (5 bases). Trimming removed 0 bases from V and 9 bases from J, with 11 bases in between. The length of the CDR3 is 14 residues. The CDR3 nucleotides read TGTGCCAGCAGTTTAGCGCTTAAGGGGAAAAAACTGTTTTTT. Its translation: CASSLALKGKKLFF.